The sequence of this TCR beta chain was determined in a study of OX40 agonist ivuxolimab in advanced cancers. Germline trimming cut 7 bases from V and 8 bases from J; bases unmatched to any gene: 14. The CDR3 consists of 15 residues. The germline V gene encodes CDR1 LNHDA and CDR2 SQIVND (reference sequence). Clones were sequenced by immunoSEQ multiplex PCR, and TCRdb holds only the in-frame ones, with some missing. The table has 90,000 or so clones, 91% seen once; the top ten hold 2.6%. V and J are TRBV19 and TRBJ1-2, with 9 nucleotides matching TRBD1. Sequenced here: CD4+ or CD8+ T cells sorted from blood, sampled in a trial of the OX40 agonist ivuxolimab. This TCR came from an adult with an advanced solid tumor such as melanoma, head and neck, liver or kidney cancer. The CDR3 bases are TGTGCCAGTAAGACGGTGGGACAGGGAATTTTAGGCTACACCTTC. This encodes CASKTVGQGILGYTF.